A single sample gave rise to the 20 T cell receptor beta chains below, sequenced in a study of blood T cell repertoires in COVID-19. Sequencing was performed with immunoSEQ multiplex PCR; in TCRdb, only in-frame clones are kept and a portion is missing. The sample carries approximately 300,000 clones, roughly 90% recorded once. The specimen sequenced was PBMCs or T cells enriched from blood (not recorded which). These receptors all stem from a woman in her twenties or thirties who had recovered from COVID-19.

This clone came up a few times. This sequence joins TRBV3-1 (or the pseudogene TRBV3-2) and TRBJ1-5; the D gene is possibly TRBD1 (5 bases). This CDR3 has 13 residues. CDR1 and CDR2 (germline): LGHDT, YNNKEL (reference sequence). V was trimmed by 6 bases and J by 7 bases, leaving 13 bases between them. In DNA, the CDR3 is TGTGCCAGCAGTCAGGGTTTGTTGCAGCCCCAGCATTTT. This encodes CASSQGLLQPQHF.

This clone was observed once. This chain joins TRBV27 and TRBJ2-3; possible D gene TRBD2, 6 bases. The CDR3 is made up of 15 amino acids. Deletions cut 2 bases from V and 12 bases from J, with 21 bases between. Germline V gene sequence: CDR1 MNHEY, CDR2 SMNVEV (reference sequence). Written as DNA, the CDR3 is TGTGCCAGCAGTTTAGGGACCTTAGCGGCGAGTTCACAGTATTTT. Protein sequence: CASSLGTLAASSQYF.

The chain combines TRBV30 with TRBJ2-3; D is possibly TRBD1 (5 bases). The CDR3 runs 15 residues. Per the germline V gene, CDR1 is GTSNPN and CDR2 is SVGIG (reference sequence). Trimming stripped 4 bases from V and 2 bases from J, with 16 bases between. The CDR3 nucleotides are TGTGCCTGGACCCCTTGGGGCAGGGCCACAGATACGCAGTATTTT. It encodes CAWTPWGRATDTQYF. The variable domain in full, completed from reference TRBV30 and TRBJ2-3, reads SQTIHQWPATLVQPVGSPLSLECTVEGTSNPNLYWYRQAAGRGLQLLFYSVGIGQISSEVPQNLSASRPQDRQFILSSKKLLLSDSGFYLCAWTPWGRATDTQYFGPGTRLTVL.

The gene calls are TRBV15 and TRBJ2-5; weak D call: TRBD2 (7 bases). CDR1 and CDR2 (germline): LNHNV, YYDKDF (reference sequence). The CDR3 covers 15 residues. Deletions cut 8 bases from V and 2 bases from J, with 18 bases between. The CDR3 DNA reads TGTGCCACCTCCCAGGGGCCGGGACTACAAGAGACCCAGTACTTC. Translating it yields CATSQGPGLQETQYF.

V usage is TRBV5-4 and J usage is TRBJ1-6, with D perhaps TRBD1 (6 bases). Trimming removed 0 bases from V and 10 bases from J, with 17 bases in between. The CDR3 is 16 amino acids. Germline-derived CDR1 and CDR2 are SGHNT and YYREEE (reference sequence). CDR3 sequence: CASSLGFSQGLSPLHF. The CDR3 DNA sequence: TGTGCCAGCAGCTTGGGTTTCTCCCAGGGGTTGTCACCCCTCCACTTT.

The J gene is TRBJ2-3, the V gene TRBV25-1; D uncertain. V was clipped by 6 bases and J by 0 bases, with 4 bases between them. Germline CDR1 MGHDK, CDR2 SYGVNS. CDR3 length: 12 amino acids. CDR3: CASRTSTDTQYF. The CDR3 bases are TGTGCCAGCAGGACTAGCACAGATACGCAGTATTTT.

CDR3 in amino acids: CSVSRGTQYF. CDR3 bases: TGCAGTGTCTCCAGGGGGACCCAGTACTTC. The V and J genes are TRBV20-1 and TRBJ2-5, with D perhaps TRBD1 (6 bases). The CDR3 has 10 amino acids. Trimming cost V 7 bases and J 7 bases, with 10 bases left between them. Germline assignment: CDR1 DFQATT and CDR2 SNEGSKA (reference sequence).

V usage is TRBV7-3 and J usage is TRBJ1-6; D is ambiguous. The CDR3 contains 21 residues. Per the germline V gene, CDR1 is SGHTA and CDR2 is FQGTGA. V lost 5 bases and J 0 bases, leaving 26 bases between the germline ends. In DNA form, the CDR3 reads TGTGCCAGCAGCATACCAGACGGTTCGCGCGGTAGGTTCTCCTATAATTCACCCCTCCACTTT. This codes for CASSIPDGSRGRFSYNSPLHF.

The V call is TRBV6-5, the J call TRBJ1-1; D is ambiguous. With 0 bases removed from V and 1 base from J, the gap between germline ends came to 9 bases. CDR1 and CDR2 (germline): MNHEY, SVGAGI. The CDR3 loop spans 15 amino acids. The CDR3 region has the DNA TGTGCCAGCAGTTACTCTAGGGAGGGGAACACTGAAGCTTTCTTT. Translated, it gives CASSYSREGNTEAFF.

V gene TRBV3-1 (or the pseudogene TRBV3-2) combines with J gene TRBJ1-1; D uncertain. This CDR3 contains 14 residues. CDR1 and CDR2 (germline): LGHDT, YNNKEL (reference sequence). V lost 3 bases and J 5 bases, leaving 13 bases between the germline ends. CDR3 sequence reads: CASSQLTGRTEAFF. CDR3 coding DNA: TGTGCCAGCAGCCAGCTGACGGGGAGGACTGAAGCTTTCTTT.

The chain is built from TRBV29-1 and TRBJ2-7, with TRBD1 matching 7 bases. V trimming: 7 bases; J trimming: 7 bases; junction bases outside the gene matches: 13. CDR1 and CDR2 from the germline V gene are SQVTM and ANQGSEA. The CDR3 runs to 13 residues. The chain's CDR3 is CSAGRGQVGEQYF. CDR3 nucleotide sequence: TGCAGCGCCGGACGCGGACAGGTCGGGGAGCAGTACTTC.

The gene calls are TRBV7-2 and TRBJ2-3; the match to TRBD2 covers 10 bases. V dropped 5 bases and J dropped 6; count of bases not matched to a gene: 8. The CDR3 is 15 residues long. The germline CDR1 and CDR2 sequences are SGHTA and FQGNSA. Here the CDR3 DNA reads TGTGCCAGCAGCGTCAGCGGGGGGGCCGTGGATACGCAGTATTTT. This encodes CASSVSGGAVDTQYF.

This sequence joins TRBV10-1 and TRBJ1-1; D perhaps matches TRBD1 (6 bases). Germline CDR1 WNHNN, CDR2 SYGVQD (reference sequence). The length of the CDR3 is 18 residues. V was shortened by 2 bases and J by 2 bases, with 21 bases between the two germline ends. CDR3 loop: CASSETPHANRANTEAFF. The CDR3 DNA reads as TGCGCCAGCAGTGAGACCCCACACGCCAACAGGGCTAACACTGAAGCTTTCTTT.

This sequence joins TRBV28 and TRBJ2-5; possible D gene TRBD2, 5 bases. The CDR3 has 14 residues. V was pared by 5 bases and J by 7 bases, with 17 bases between. CDR1 and CDR2 (germline): MDHEN, SYDVKM. CDR3 residues: CASSTQDGRGTQYF. The CDR3 nucleotides read TGTGCCAGCAGTACCCAGGACGGCCGGGGGACCCAGTACTTC.

The chain joins TRBV2 to TRBJ2-3; TRBD2 aligns across 7 bases. The CDR3 is 16 amino acids. Unmatched junction bases numbered 13, after V lost 8 bases and J lost 2 bases. Germline V gives CDR1 SNHLY, CDR2 FYNNEI. The CDR3 loop is CASRGTFRGDTDTQYF. For the CDR3, the DNA is TGTGCCAGCCGCGGGACTTTTCGGGGGGACACAGATACGCAGTATTTT.

The genes are TRBV7-3 and TRBJ2-3; 11 nucleotides match TRBD2. Germline values: CDR1 SGHTA, CDR2 FQGTGA. V lost 4 bases and J lost 3; bases outside the gene matches: 6. The CDR3 sequence is 16 residues long. Here the CDR3 reads CASSYTSGSRTDTQYF. The CDR3 DNA reads TGTGCCAGCAGCTACACTAGCGGGAGTCGAACAGATACGCAGTATTTT. Together with reference TRBV7-3 and TRBJ2-3, the CDR3 gives the full variable domain: GAGVSQTPSNKVTEKGKYVELRCDPISGHTALYWYRQSLGQGPEFLIYFQGTGAADDSGLPNDRFFAVRPEGSVSTLKIQRTERGDSAVYLCASSYTSGSRTDTQYFGPGTRLTVL.

V is TRBV18 and J is TRBJ2-2; 10 nucleotides line up with TRBD1. Germline trimming cut 2 bases from V and 6 bases from J; bases unmatched to any gene: 12. The CDR3 loop spans 18 amino acids. Germline V gives CDR1 KGHSH, CDR2 LQKENI. DNA of the CDR3: TGTGCCAGCTCACCATATCTCTACGGGACAGGGGAGCCCGGGGAGCTGTTTTTT. It translates to CASSPYLYGTGEPGELFF.

This chain uses TRBV4-3 with TRBJ1-2, with no clear D. CDR3 length equals 16 residues. V lost 0 bases, J lost 1 base, and 12 bases lay in between. Per the germline V gene, CDR1 is LGHNA and CDR2 is YSLEER. The CDR3 region is CASSQDYGAFNYGYTF. The CDR3 coding sequence is TGCGCCAGCAGCCAAGATTACGGTGCCTTTAACTATGGCTACACCTTC.

V is TRBV3-1 (or the pseudogene TRBV3-2) and J is TRBJ2-7; a possible D gene is TRBD2 (6 bases). V lost 0 bases and J lost 5, with 14 bases in between. This CDR3 comprises 15 residues. The germline V gene encodes CDR1 LGHDT and CDR2 YNNKEL (reference sequence). In DNA, the CDR3 is TGTGCCAGCAGCCAAGAATGGGGCTCGGGGGACGAGCAGTACTTC. Protein product: CASSQEWGSGDEQYF.

The V and J genes are TRBV19 and TRBJ1-1; weak D call: TRBD1 (5 bases). The germline CDR1 and CDR2 sequences are LNHDA and SQIVND (reference sequence). Trimming left V 1 base short and J 1 base short, with 7 bases between. CDR3 length: 14 amino acids. This CDR3 reads CASSIGQGNTEAFF. CDR3 DNA: TGTGCCAGTAGTATAGGGCAGGGGAACACTGAAGCTTTCTTT. The variable domain in full, with the rest retrieved from reference TRBV19 and TRBJ1-1, is DGGITQSPKYLFRKEGQNVTLSCEQNLNHDAMYWYRQDPGQGLRLIYYSQIVNDFQKGDIAEGYSVSREKKESFPLTVTSAQKNPTAFYLCASSIGQGNTEAFFGQGTRLTVV.